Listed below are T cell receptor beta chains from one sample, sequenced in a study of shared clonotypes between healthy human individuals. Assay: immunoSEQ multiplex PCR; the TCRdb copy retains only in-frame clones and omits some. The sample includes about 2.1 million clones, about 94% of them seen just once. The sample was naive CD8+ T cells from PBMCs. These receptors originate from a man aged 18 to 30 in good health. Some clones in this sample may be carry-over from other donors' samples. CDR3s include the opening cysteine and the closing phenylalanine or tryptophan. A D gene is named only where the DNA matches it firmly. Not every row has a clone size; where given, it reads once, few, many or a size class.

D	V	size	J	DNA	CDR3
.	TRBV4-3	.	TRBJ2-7	TGCGCCAGCAGCCAATCTCTAGTATCCTACGAGCAGTACTTC	CASSQSLVSYEQYF
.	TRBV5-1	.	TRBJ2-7	TGCGCCAGCAGCTTGGCCGGACAGAGCTACGAGCAGTACTTC	CASSLAGQSYEQYF
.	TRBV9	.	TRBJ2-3	TGTGCCAGCAGCGTAGGGGCGGAAGAGTCAGATACGCAGTATTTT	CASSVGAEESDTQYF
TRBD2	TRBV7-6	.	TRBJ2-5	TGTGCCAGCAGCTTATACGGGAGGGCCCTAGAGACCCAGTACTTC	CASSLYGRALETQYF
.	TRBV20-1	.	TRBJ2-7	TGCAGTGTAATCCAGACCTACGAGCAGTACTTC	CSVIQTYEQYF
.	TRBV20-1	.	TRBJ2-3	TGCAGTGCTAGGGTCACAGATACGCAGTATTTT	CSARVTDTQYF
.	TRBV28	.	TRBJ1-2	TGTGCCAGCACCGCGGAGGGGAACTATGGCTACACCTTC	CASTAEGNYGYTF
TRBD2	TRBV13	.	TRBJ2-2	TGTGCCAGCACACCGGGACTAGCGTACACCGGGGAGCTGTTTTTT	CASTPGLAYTGELFF
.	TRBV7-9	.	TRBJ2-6	TGTGCCAGCAGCCAAAGGGAACCGAGAGCCAACTCTGGGGCCAACGTCCTGACTTTC	CASSQREPRANSGANVLTF
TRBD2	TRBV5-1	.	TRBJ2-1	TGCGCCAGCAGCTTGGCCCGACTAGCGGGAGAGGAGCAGTTCTTC	CASSLARLAGEEQFF
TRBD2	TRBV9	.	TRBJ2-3	TGTGCCAGCAGCGTTCCGAGGGGACTAGGCCACAGCACAGATACGCAGTATTTT	CASSVPRGLGHSTDTQYF
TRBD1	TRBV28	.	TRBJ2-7	TGTGCCAGCAGTTTAAACAGGGGGCGCGTAAACGAGCAGTACTTC	CASSLNRGRVNEQYF
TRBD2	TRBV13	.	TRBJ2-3	TGTGCCAGCAGAAGTCAAAAGCGGGAGGGGAGCACAGATACGCAGTATTTT	CASRSQKREGSTDTQYF
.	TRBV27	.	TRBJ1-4	TGTGCCAGCACCCCGGCGGGGGGGGGCCAAAATGAAAAACTGTTTTTT	CASTPAGGGQNEKLFF
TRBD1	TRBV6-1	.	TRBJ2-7	TGTGCCAGCAGTGAACCAGCAGGACAGGGCTACGAGCAGTACTTC	CASSEPAGQGYEQYF
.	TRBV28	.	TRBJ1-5	TGTGCCAGCAGTCGCAGGATCCGCAATCAGCCCCAGCATTTT	CASSRRIRNQPQHF
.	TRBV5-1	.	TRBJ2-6	TGCGCCAGCAGCTTGTTTGGGACACCAAGCTCTGGGGCCAACGTCCTGACTTTC	CASSLFGTPSSGANVLTF
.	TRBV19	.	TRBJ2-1	TGTGCCAGTAGTATTCGAGGGTTTGAGCAGTTCTTC	CASSIRGFEQFF
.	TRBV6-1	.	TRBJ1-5	TGTGCCAGCAGTGAAGTAGGGGGGTATCAGCCCCAGCATTTT	CASSEVGGYQPQHF
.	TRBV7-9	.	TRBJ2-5	TGTGCCAGCAGCTTAGTACTCCTTCAAGAGACCCAGTACTTC	CASSLVLLQETQYF
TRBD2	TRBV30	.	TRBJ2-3	TGTGCCTGGAGCTTCCTCGGCGGGAGAACAGATACGCAGTATTTT	CAWSFLGGRTDTQYF
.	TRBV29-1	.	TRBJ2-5	TGCAGCGTTCGTCGATCAGAGACCCAGTACTTC	CSVRRSETQYF
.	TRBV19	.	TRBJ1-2	TGTGCCAGTAGCCATGGTGGCCTCGCGGATGGCTACACCTTC	CASSHGGLADGYTF
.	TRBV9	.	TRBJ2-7	TGTGCCAGCAGCGAGGGATCCGGGGCTCTCCACGAGCAGTACTTC	CASSEGSGALHEQYF
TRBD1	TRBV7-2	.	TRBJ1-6	TGTGCCAGCAGCTTACCCCGGGACAGGGGTTCACCCCTCCACTTT	CASSLPRDRGSPLHF
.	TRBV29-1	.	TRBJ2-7	TGCAGCGCCCGAACTAGCTGGTACGAGCAGTACTTC	CSARTSWYEQYF
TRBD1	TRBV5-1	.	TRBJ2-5	TGCGCCAGCAGCTCACGGGACAGGGGAGGGGAGACCCAGTACTTC	CASSSRDRGGETQYF
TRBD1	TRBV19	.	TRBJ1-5	TGTGCCAGTAAGGGAGACAGGGATAGCAATCAGCCCCAGCATTTT	CASKGDRDSNQPQHF
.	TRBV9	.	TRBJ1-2	TGTGCCAGCTCCTCTGGCCCGCTTACTAACTATGGCTACACCTTC	CASSSGPLTNYGYTF
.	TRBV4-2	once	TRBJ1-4	TGTGCCAGCAGCCAAGATGGGGAGGGGTGGACTAATGAAAAACTGTTTTTT	CASSQDGEGWTNEKLFF
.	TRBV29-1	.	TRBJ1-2	TGCAGCGTCCTGGACAGAGACCCCTATGGCTACACCTTC	CSVLDRDPYGYTF
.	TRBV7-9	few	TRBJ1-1	TGTGCCAGCCGGGGTGGTGGTGGCGCCACTGAAGCTTTCTTT	CASRGGGGATEAFF
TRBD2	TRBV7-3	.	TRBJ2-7	TGTGCCAGCAGCTTAGGTCCAGCGGGGGCTTACGAGCAGTACTTC	CASSLGPAGAYEQYF
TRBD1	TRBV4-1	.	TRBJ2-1	TGCGCCAGCAGCCCGGACAGGTTCACCTACAATGAGCAGTTCTTC	CASSPDRFTYNEQFF
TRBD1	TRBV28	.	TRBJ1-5	TGTGCCAGCAGTCTTTTGACAGGGGGCTTTTTTCAGCCCCAGCATTTT	CASSLLTGGFFQPQHF
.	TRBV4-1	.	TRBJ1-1	TGCGCCAGCAGCCAAGATCGGCTCGGGATGAACACTGAAGCTTTCTTT	CASSQDRLGMNTEAFF
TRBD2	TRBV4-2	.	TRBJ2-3	TGTGCCAGCAGCCAAGATCCGGTGGGGCGGGAGGCCCAGGCAGATACGCAGTATTTT	CASSQDPVGREAQADTQYF
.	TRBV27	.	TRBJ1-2	TGTGCCAGCAGTCCCTCGGGGGGGGGCGCCGATGGCTACACCTTC	CASSPSGGGADGYTF
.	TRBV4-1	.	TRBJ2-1	TGCGCCAGCAGCCAAGGGAGGGGTCCTGACAATGAGCAGTTCTTC	CASSQGRGPDNEQFF
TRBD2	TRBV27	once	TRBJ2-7	TGCGCCAGCAGGTGGACTAGCGGGAGCGCTATGCCCCACGAGCAGTACTTC	CASRWTSGSAMPHEQYF
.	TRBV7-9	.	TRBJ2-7	TGTGCCAGCAGCCACGGCCCGGGACTCGCCTCCTACGAGCAGTACTTC	CASSHGPGLASYEQYF
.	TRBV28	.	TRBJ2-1	TGTGCCAGCAGGGCTAACAGGCTCTCCTACAATGAGCAGTTCTTC	CASRANRLSYNEQFF
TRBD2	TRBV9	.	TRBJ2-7	TGTGCCAGCAGCGAGATACCGGGACTAGCGGGAGTCGGTGAGCAGTACTTC	CASSEIPGLAGVGEQYF
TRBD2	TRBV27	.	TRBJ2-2	TGTGCCAGCAGTTTTCTAGCGGGAACCGGGGAGCTGTTTTTT	CASSFLAGTGELFF